This TCR beta chain was captured in a study of blood T cell repertoires in COVID-19. On the study more broadly: Italy, Spain and the United States were the sources of the convalescent and acute COVID-19 samples. In each case, the material was cDNA or gDNA derived from T cells, B-cell-depleted T cells, or PBMCs.

Authors' data handling: Amplification of reference gene primers was used by the study to estimate nucleated cell counts. Some clones are missing from TCRdb's copy, which holds only in-frame ones; the method was immunoSEQ multiplex PCR. That table supplies the V and J calls and clone size; D and trimming were determined from the DNA. Here the sample spans 80,000 to 85,000 clones, approximately 80% being singletons. The CDR3 has 11 amino acids. V lost 5 bases and J lost 11, with 12 bases in between. Germline V gives CDR1 LNHDA, CDR2 SQIVND (reference sequence). The sample was peripheral blood. The TCR originated in a human donor in a cohort sampled during active COVID-19. The chain is built from TRBV19 and TRBJ1-1; no definite D call. The CDR3 reads CASSASLEAFF. CDR3 sequence (DNA): TGTGCCAGTAGTGCCTCTTTGGAGGCTTTCTTT.